The 13 T cell receptor beta chains below all came from one sample that was sequenced in a study of control samples from healthy donors and cancer patients. Produced via immunoSEQ multiplex PCR; TCRdb's table is partial and in-frame only. Altogether 100,000 to 150,000 clones are present, around 92% being singletons, with the ten largest covering approximately 2%. The sequencing input was blood. The receptors were gathered from a woman between 50 and 59 years old in good health.

The V and J genes are TRBV30 and TRBJ1-6; D is uncertain. V lost 2 bases, J lost 8 bases, and 16 bases lay in between. The CDR3 sequence is 15 residues long. Germline V gene lookup returns CDR1 GTSNPN and CDR2 SVGIG (reference sequence). The CDR3 sequence is CAWSPRELDYSPLHF. The CDR3, as DNA: TGTGCCTGGAGTCCCCGGGAGCTGGATTATTCACCCCTCCACTTT.

The V gene is TRBV9, the J gene TRBJ2-3, with 10 positions matching TRBD2. CDR1 is SGDLS and CDR2 is YYNGEE in the germline V gene. V was clipped by 6 bases and J by 0 bases; unmatched bases: 4. The CDR3 covers 15 residues. CDR3 in amino acids: CASTLAGTSTDTQYF. The CDR3 DNA follows: TGTGCCAGCACACTAGCGGGGACAAGCACAGATACGCAGTATTTT.

The rearrangement joins TRBV5-1 to TRBJ2-3; D might be TRBD1 (6 bases). CDR1 is SGHRS, CDR2 YFSETQ, per germline. Trimming left V 0 bases short and J 0 bases short, with 11 bases between. The CDR3 length is 16 residues. The CDR3 region is CASSLGGLSSTDTQYF. CDR3 in DNA: TGCGCCAGCAGCTTGGGGGGGCTCTCTAGCACAGATACGCAGTATTTT.

V usage is TRBV5-1 and J usage is TRBJ2-7, with 8 bases identical to TRBD1. The CDR3 is 15 residues long. In germline, CDR1 is SGHRS, CDR2 YFSETQ. Trimming cost V 5 bases and J 4 bases; bases outside gene matches: 11. The CDR3 protein is CASRGADRVMYEQYF. CDR3 in DNA: TGCGCCAGCAGGGGGGCGGACAGGGTCATGTACGAGCAGTACTTC.

V is TRBV30 and J is TRBJ1-1, with D perhaps TRBD1 (5 bases). Trimming pared 0 bases from V and 5 bases from J, leaving 13 bases between. The germline V gene has CDR1 GTSNPN and CDR2 SVGIG (reference sequence). The CDR3 has 14 residues. The CDR3 coding sequence is TGTGCCTGGAGTGTACTCGGGGAGGGGACTGAAGCTTTCTTT. Translating gives CAWSVLGEGTEAFF.

This clone was detected a few times. The gene calls are TRBV5-4 and TRBJ1-5; 7 bases line up with TRBD1. This CDR3 spans 14 amino acids. Germline trimming cut 4 bases from V and 3 bases from J; bases unmatched to any gene: 4. In germline, CDR1 is SGHNT, CDR2 YYREEE (reference sequence). CDR3 region: CASSADRANQPQHF. CDR3 DNA: TGTGCCAGCAGCGCCGACAGGGCCAATCAGCCCCAGCATTTT. Together with reference TRBV5-4 and TRBJ1-5, the CDR3 gives the full variable domain: ETGVTQSPTHLIKTRGQQVTLRCSSQSGHNTVSWYQQALGQGPQFIFQYYREEENGRGNFPPRFSGLQFPNYSSELNVNALELDDSALYLCASSADRANQPQHFGDGTRLSIL.

The V gene is TRBV24-1, the J gene TRBJ2-1, with a possible D match to TRBD2 (6 bases). With 3 bases removed from V and 5 bases from J, the gap between germline ends came to 16 bases. CDR3 length equals 16 residues. The germline V gene has CDR1 KGHDR and CDR2 SFDVKD. The CDR3 loop reads CATSDRSGKFHNEQFF. CDR3 nucleotides: TGTGCCACCAGTGATCGTAGCGGAAAATTTCACAATGAGCAGTTCTTC.

V gene TRBV6-5 combines with J gene TRBJ2-2; D unclear. The CDR3 consists of 13 residues. The V gene's germline CDR1 is MNHEY and CDR2 SVGAGI. V lost 11 bases and J lost 5, with 15 bases in between. CDR3 sequence reads: CASEQGRTGELFF. The CDR3 coding sequence is TGTGCCTCTGAGCAAGGGCGGACCGGGGAGCTGTTTTTT.

The chain combines TRBV9 with TRBJ1-2; TRBD1 might be the D (5 bases). CDR1 is SGDLS and CDR2 is YYNGEE in the germline V gene. The CDR3 has 16 amino acids. V was shortened by 0 bases and J by 2 bases, with 14 bases between the two germline ends. CDR3 nucleotides: TGTGCCAGCAGCGTAGAATCGGGGACCTTCAACTATGGCTACACCTTC. Protein: CASSVESGTFNYGYTF.

The genes are TRBV24-1 and TRBJ1-2, with TRBD1 as a possible D gene (5 bases). This CDR3 spans 14 amino acids. Deletions cut 1 base from V and 3 bases from J, with 8 bases between. Germline CDR1 is KGHDR and CDR2 is SFDVKD. CDR3: CATSDLRQHYGYTF. The DNA of the CDR3 is TGTGCCACCAGTGATTTACGACAGCACTATGGCTACACCTTC.

The chain recombines TRBV12-3 or TRBV12-4 with TRBJ2-7, with 8 positions matching TRBD2. The junction had 4 bases not matched to a gene; V was cut back by 3 bases and J by 6 bases. The CDR3 extends over 13 amino acids. The CDR3 sequence is CASSFGRALEQYF. The CDR3 nucleotides read TGTGCCAGCAGTTTCGGGAGGGCCCTCGAGCAGTACTTC.

The chain uses TRBV28 and TRBJ2-1, with D perhaps assigned TRBD1 or TRBD2 (5 bases each). Germline CDR1 MDHEN, CDR2 SYDVKM. Trimming took 7 bases from V and 0 from J, leaving 22 bases between them. The CDR3 contains 18 residues. The CDR3 bases are TGTGCCAGCACCACGGCCGGGGCGGGTAGTAGCTCCTACAATGAGCAGTTCTTC. Its translation: CASTTAGAGSSSYNEQFF.

J is TRBJ2-1 and V is TRBV5-4; 8 bases map to TRBD2. CDR3 length: 16 amino acids. Trimming removed 4 bases from V and 5 bases from J; junction bases left unmatched: 11. Germline-derived CDR1 and CDR2 are SGHNT and YYREEE (reference sequence). The chain's CDR3 is CASSIPGTRFHNEQFF. CDR3 nucleotides: TGTGCCAGCAGCATCCCCGGGACTAGGTTCCACAATGAGCAGTTCTTC.